This T cell receptor beta chain was identified during a study of beta chain features in type 1 diabetes. Across the whole study: Examination covered under 120 million sorted cells spanning all samples.

Whole-study results and caveats: cDNA-based sequencing might over-represent cells highly expressing TCR.

A few counts support this clone. Its antigen is unknown. Each of the CD4+ naive, central memory, regulatory and stem cell-like memory populations was sorted via CD45RO/CCR7/CD25/CD127/CD95/CD27. Isolated RNA was reverse transcribed in full, so expressed TCRB transcripts were sequenced. Some clones are missing from TCRdb's copy, which holds only in-frame ones; the method was immunoSEQ multiplex PCR. The table records hundreds of thousands of clones, around an eighth of them present only once. Germline-derived CDR1 and CDR2 are KGHSH and LQKENI. V was shortened by 5 bases and J by 3 bases, with 11 bases between the two germline ends. The CDR3 is 13 amino acids.

Sequences were obtained from naive CD4+ T cells from blood. The chain carries TRBV18 and TRBJ2-7; D possibly corresponds to TRBD1 (6 bases). The receptor was isolated from a man younger than 35 in good health. Here the CDR3 DNA reads TGTGCCAGCTCATCCCGGGACAACTACGAGCAGTACTTC. Encoded protein: CASSSRDNYEQYF.